These 26 T cell receptor beta chains were sequenced from one sample in a study of Graves' ophthalmopathy and Graves' hyperthyroidism. Scientists amplified the TCR beta CDR3 regions from RNA transcripts. HTBI primers were used in a first-round RT-PCR, which preceded a second-round multiplex PCR. TCRdb redid the calling of the multiplex PCR reads with MiXCR, one entry per CDR3 protein. The sample holds 650,000 to 900,000 distinct CDR3 sequences, 35% to 50% seen once. Sample: peripheral blood. The receptor set was obtained from an adult man with Graves' ophthalmopathy.

This clonotype was recorded many times. The CDR3 DNA reads TGCAGCGCCAACCCGGGACAGGGTAGCACCGGGGAGCTGTTTTTT. Translation gives CSANPGQGSTGELFF. The genes are TRBV29-1 and TRBJ2-2, with 9 bases that match TRBD1. Unmatched junction bases numbered 10, after V lost 7 bases and J lost 4 bases. Germline V gene data show CDR1 as SQVTM and CDR2 as ANQGSEA. This CDR3 is built from 15 residues.

This clonotype was picked up many times. V and J are TRBV19 and TRBJ2-5; 7 nucleotides agree with TRBD1. The junction had 13 bases not matched to a gene; V was cut back by 8 bases and J by 4 bases. Germline V gene lookup returns CDR1 LNHDA and CDR2 SQIVND (reference sequence). The CDR3 contains 15 residues. CDR3 DNA sequence: TGTGCCAGTGCTGACAGGGATTTGAGGGGAGAGACCCAGTACTTC. Its protein is CASADRDLRGETQYF.

Many counts were recorded for this clonotype. The J gene is TRBJ2-7, the V gene TRBV29-1; D not resolved. This CDR3 has 10 amino acids. Germline loops: CDR1 SQVTM, CDR2 ANQGSEA. V was pared by 5 bases and J by 6 bases, with 8 bases between. CDR3 residues: CSVWVGEQYF. The CDR3, as DNA: TGCAGCGTTTGGGTTGGCGAGCAGTACTTC.

This clonotype was counted ten times or more. The chain couples TRBV10-3 to TRBJ1-6; the D is unclear. The V gene lost 4 bases and the J gene lost 7 bases, with 8 bases spanning the gap. The CDR3 is 13 residues long. The germline V gene has CDR1 ENHRY and CDR2 SYGVKD. CDR3 sequence (DNA): TGTGCCATCAGTGCTCGGTTCAATTCACCCCTCCACTTT. This gives the protein CAISARFNSPLHF.

In nucleotides, the CDR3 is TGTGCCAGCAGCGTAGGAGCGGGGGGGCCCGGAGAGACCCAGTACTTC. It specifies CASSVGAGGPGETQYF. The chain couples TRBV9 to TRBJ2-5, with 10 bases matching TRBD2. The V and J ends lost 0 bases and 4 bases, in that order; junction bases with no gene match: 6. CDR3 length: 16 amino acids. CDR1 and CDR2 from the germline V gene are SGDLS and YYNGEE.

The chain uses TRBV15 and TRBJ2-2; D is undetermined. This CDR3 has 15 residues. Germline V gene data show CDR1 as LNHNV and CDR2 as YYDKDF (reference sequence). Trimming took 0 bases from V and 2 from J, leaving 7 bases between them. The CDR3 nucleotides read TGTGCCACCAGCAGAGATCAGGAAAACACCGGGGAGCTGTTTTTT. It is translated as CATSRDQENTGELFF.

This clonotype was picked up a small number of times. The genes are TRBV3-1 and TRBJ2-5; 7 nucleotides match TRBD2. J gave up 7 bases and V 5 bases, and 7 bases lay outside the gene matches. The CDR3 runs to 13 residues. The germline gives CDR1 LGHDT, CDR2 YNNKEL (reference sequence). CDR3 DNA: TGTGCCAGCAGCGCTGGACTAGTGGGGACCCAGTACTTC. It codes for CASSAGLVGTQYF.

This clonotype has only a few counts. This sequence joins TRBV7-9 and TRBJ1-2; 9 nucleotides agree with TRBD1. V trimming: 5 bases; J trimming: 7 bases; junction bases outside the gene matches: 5. Germline assignment: CDR1 SEHNR and CDR2 FQNEAQ (reference sequence). This CDR3 is built from 13 residues. CDR3 DNA: TGTGCCAGCAGCGCCCGGACAGGGGCTGGCTACACCTTC. Translation: CASSARTGAGYTF. Full variable domain (missing parts from reference TRBV7-9 and TRBJ1-2): DTGVSQNPRHKITKRGQNVTFRCDPISEHNRLYWYRQTLGQGPEFLTYFQNEAQLEKSRLLSDRFSAERPKGSFSTLEIQRTEQGDSAMYLCASSARTGAGYTFGSGTRLTVV.

This clonotype was seen more than once but under ten times. The rearrangement joins TRBV20-1 to TRBJ2-5, with D uncertain. V was shortened by 3 bases and J by 2 bases, with 10 bases between the two germline ends. The CDR3 runs 13 residues. Germline loops: CDR1 DFQATT, CDR2 SNEGSKA (reference sequence). The CDR3 coding sequence is TGCAGTGCTAGTCGTGGAGAGCAAGAGACCCAGTACTTC. Amino acids: CSASRGEQETQYF.

The chain employs TRBV7-9 and TRBJ2-5, with 7 nucleotides matching TRBD2. J was trimmed by 2 bases and V by 4 bases; bases with no gene match: 10. The CDR3 is made up of 16 amino acids. In germline, CDR1 is SEHNR, CDR2 FQNEAQ (reference sequence). Here the CDR3 DNA reads TGTGCCAGCAGCTCTGGTGTGGGAGCGGGACAAGAGACCCAGTACTTC. Protein product: CASSSGVGAGQETQYF. Full variable domain (remainder filled in from reference TRBV7-9 and TRBJ2-5): DTGVSQNPRHKITKRGQNVTFRCDPISEHNRLYWYRQTLGQGPEFLTYFQNEAQLEKSRLLSDRFSAERPKGSFSTLEIQRTEQGDSAMYLCASSSGVGAGQETQYFGPGTRLLVL.

This chain links TRBV29-1 with TRBJ1-1; D possibly corresponds to TRBD1 (5 bases). CDR3 size: 13 residues. V gave up 3 bases and J gave up 0 bases, with 8 bases separating them. Germline V gives CDR1 SQVTM, CDR2 ANQGSEA. In DNA form, the CDR3 reads TGCAGCGTTGAGGGGCGTCTGAACACTGAAGCTTTCTTT. Protein sequence: CSVEGRLNTEAFF. The full variable domain, completed using reference TRBV29-1 and TRBJ1-1, is SAVISQKPSRDICQRGTSLTIQCQVDSQVTMMFWYRQQPGQSLTLIATANQGSEATYESGFVIDKFPISRPNLTFSTLTVSNMSPEDSSIYLCSVEGRLNTEAFFGQGTRLTVV.

In this sample, this clonotype turned up a few times. At one of its ends the junction is not consistent with the germline gene, which may arise from a read error. In nucleotides, the CDR3 is TGTGCCAGCAGTCCGACTAGCGGGGTTTACTACGAGCAGTACTTC. Residues: CASSPTSGVYYEQYF. The chain has TRBV10-3 and TRBJ2-7, with 11 nucleotides matching TRBD2. Per germline, CDR1 ENHRY and CDR2 SYGVKD. There are 15 residues in the CDR3.

This clonotype has at least ten counts. The chain uses TRBV29-1 and TRBJ2-6; no definite D call. Trimming took 4 bases from V and 1 from J, leaving 14 bases between them. The CDR3 runs to 16 residues. Germline loops: CDR1 SQVTM, CDR2 ANQGSEA. The CDR3, as DNA: TGCAGCGTTGCAGGTGTGGAAGGGTCTGGGGCCAACGTCCTGACTTTC. Encoded protein: CSVAGVEGSGANVLTF.

This clonotype has at least ten counts. This rearrangement joins TRBV25-1 to TRBJ2-6; no clear D gene. Trimming shortened V by 4 bases and J by 4 bases, and 17 bases separated the two germline ends. The CDR3 is 17 residues long. Germline assignment: CDR1 MGHDK and CDR2 SYGVNS. The CDR3, as DNA: TGTGCCAGCAGTGCGGCAGAAGGTGGATCCGGGGCCAACGTCCTGACTTTC. This gives the protein CASSAAEGGSGANVLTF.

Remarks on this clonotype: One end of the junction varies from germline; a read error may be responsible. The V and J genes are TRBV7-2 and TRBJ2-5; no clear D gene. Germline V gene lookup returns CDR1 SGHTA and CDR2 FQGNSA. The CDR3 length is 15 residues. The CDR3 coding sequence is TGCGCCAGCAGCCCCTCTGCCTCCCTCCAAGAGACCCAGTACTTC. Protein: CASSPSASLQETQYF.

This clonotype occurred many times. Here the CDR3 reads CASSYRATEAFF. In nucleotides, the CDR3 is TGTGCCAGCAGTTACAGGGCGACTGAAGCTTTCTTT. The rearrangement links TRBV6-6 to TRBJ1-1; D call uncertain. Trimming pared 2 bases from V and 5 bases from J, leaving 6 bases between. The CDR3 contains 12 residues. Germline-derived CDR1 and CDR2 are MNHNY and SVGAGI (reference sequence).

This chain connects TRBV7-9 to TRBJ2-7, with 7 positions matching TRBD1. The ends lost 5 bases at V and 6 bases at J; junction bases unmatched: 7. CDR3 length: 13 amino acids. Germline CDR1 SEHNR, CDR2 FQNEAQ (reference sequence). The DNA for the CDR3 is TGTGCCAGCAGCCAGGGGGTAGGGCTCGAGCAGTACTTC. It specifies CASSQGVGLEQYF.

V gene TRBV7-9 combines with J gene TRBJ2-7, with 8 bases matching TRBD1. The germline V gene encodes CDR1 SEHNR and CDR2 FQNEAQ (reference sequence). The CDR3 runs to 15 residues. The J segment lost 7 bases and the V segment lost 6 bases, leaving 14 bases of the junction unmatched. CDR3 sequence: CASSPDGQGWGEQYF. CDR3 in DNA: TGTGCCAGCAGTCCGGACGGACAGGGTTGGGGGGAGCAGTACTTC. Full variable domain (rest looked up from reference TRBV7-9 and TRBJ2-7): DTGVSQNPRHKITKRGQNVTFRCDPISEHNRLYWYRQTLGQGPEFLTYFQNEAQLEKSRLLSDRFSAERPKGSFSTLEIQRTEQGDSAMYLCASSPDGQGWGEQYFGPGTRLTVT.

Many counts were recorded for this clonotype. CDR3 region: CASSEDRGANEQYF. The CDR3 bases are TGTGCCAGCAGTGAAGACAGGGGAGCAAACGAGCAGTACTTC. The rearrangement links TRBV2 to TRBJ2-7, with 7 positions matching TRBD1. Germline assignment: CDR1 SNHLY and CDR2 FYNNEI. J lost 5 bases, V lost 1 base, and 5 bases had no gene match. The CDR3 has 14 amino acids.

The chain links TRBV7-2 to TRBJ2-5, with a tentative D call TRBD2 (5 bases). The last part of the DNA fits TRBJ2-7 better; the J call may be wrong. The CDR3 runs to 15 residues. The germline V gene encodes CDR1 SGHTA and CDR2 FQGNSA. CDR3 loop: CASSLTSRGRNEQYF. CDR3 sequence (DNA): TGTGCCAGCAGTTTGACCTCCCGGGGAAGGAACGAGCAGTACTTC.

The rearrangement joins TRBV7-9 to TRBJ1-4, with no clear D. Per germline, CDR1 SEHNR and CDR2 FQNEAQ (reference sequence). V lost 0 bases and J 9 bases, leaving 8 bases between the germline ends. This CDR3 is 13 amino acids long. The CDR3 is CASSLAATQKLFF. Written as DNA, the CDR3 is TGTGCCAGCAGCTTAGCCGCGACCCAAAAACTGTTTTTT.

This clonotype was counted ten times or more. The genes are TRBV29-1 and TRBJ1-2; D not resolved. V gave up 7 bases and J gave up 6 bases, with 12 bases separating them. Germline V lookup: CDR1 SQVTM, CDR2 ANQGSEA. This CDR3 spans 11 amino acids. DNA of the CDR3: TGCAGCGCCGGGAGGAGTGATGGCTACACCTTC. Its protein is CSAGRSDGYTF. The variable domain in full, completed from reference TRBV29-1 and TRBJ1-2, reads SAVISQKPSRDICQRGTSLTIQCQVDSQVTMMFWYRQQPGQSLTLIATANQGSEATYESGFVIDKFPISRPNLTFSTLTVSNMSPEDSSIYLCSAGRSDGYTFGSGTRLTVV.

This clonotype has a single count. Being one base from a much bigger clone, this may be a read error. The rearrangement links TRBV2 to TRBJ2-5; 8 bases map to TRBD2. This CDR3 has 14 amino acids. Germline loops: CDR1 SNHLY, CDR2 FYNNEI. Trimming cost V 8 bases and J 6 bases; bases outside gene matches: 11. DNA of the CDR3: TGTGCCAGCGGACGGGGGGGGCCGGGAAAGACCCAGTACTTC. Residues: CASGRGGPGKTQYF.

The rearrangement joins TRBV5-6 to TRBJ2-7, with D hard to call. CDR3 length equals 16 residues. The ends were cut back, 2 bases at V and 2 bases at J, with 17 bases in the middle. CDR1 and CDR2 (germline): SGHDT, YYEEEE. For the CDR3, the DNA is TGTGCCAGCAGCTTACGTCGACTCCCGAGGCCCTACGAGCAGTACTTC. Its translation is CASSLRRLPRPYEQYF.

This clonotype was recorded at least ten times. The chain carries TRBV16 and TRBJ2-7; D is unclear. V was shortened by 2 bases and J by 2 bases, with 4 bases between the two germline ends. The CDR3 is made up of 12 amino acids. Per germline, CDR1 KGHSY and CDR2 FQNENV. CDR3 in DNA: TGTGCCAGCAGCCAAGTCACCTACGAGCAGTACTTC. Protein: CASSQVTYEQYF.

About this clonotype: A single base separates this from a much larger clone, so it may be a read error. Likely a read error: the CDR3 ends without its conserved phenylalanine or tryptophan. The chain carries TRBV7-9 and TRBJ2-5, with D possibly being TRBD1 (7 bases). The CDR3 consists of 14 residues. V lost 5 bases and J lost 9, with 19 bases in between. CDR1 SEHNR and CDR2 FQNEAQ come from the germline V gene (reference sequence). The CDR3 nucleotides are TGTGCCAGCAGCGCGGGACAGCCCCAATCGGCCCAGTACTGC. This sequence encodes CASSAGQPQSAQYC.